Following are 14 T cell receptor beta chains from one sample sequenced in a study of cytomegalovirus exposure and HLA in healthy donors. Primers for the PCR totalled 60 Vbeta and 13 Jbeta. Data came from immunoSEQ multiplex PCR; TCRdb stores just in-frame clones and leaves some out. The table lists more than 60,000 clones, around 77% of them singletons. Sequences were obtained from PBMCs. The receptors were sampled from a male donor in good health and CMV-seropositive.

V gene TRBV11-1 combines with J gene TRBJ2-1, with TRBD1 matching 8 bases. The CDR3 is 15 amino acids. With 5 bases clipped from V and 3 bases from J, the junction kept 6 bases outside the gene matches. Germline-derived CDR1 and CDR2 are SGHAT and FQDESV (reference sequence). The DNA for the CDR3 is TGTGCCAGCAGCCCAAGACAGGGGAGCTACAATGAGCAGTTCTTC. Encoded protein: CASSPRQGSYNEQFF. Supplemented by reference TRBV11-1 and TRBJ2-1, the full variable domain reads EAEVAQSPRYKITEKSQAVAFWCDPISGHATLYWYRQILGQGPELLVQFQDESVVDDSQLPKDRFSAERLKGVDSTLKIQPAELGDSAMYLCASSPRQGSYNEQFFGPGTRLTVL.

The chain uses TRBV5-1 and TRBJ2-3, with 8 bases lining up with TRBD2. This CDR3 is built from 15 residues. With V trimmed by 0 bases and J by 5 bases, 5 bases remained unmatched. Germline V gene sequence: CDR1 SGHRS, CDR2 YFSETQ. The CDR3 coding sequence is TGCGCCAGCAGCTTGGTCACGGGGGGGAGAGATACGCAGTATTTT. It specifies CASSLVTGGRDTQYF.

The rearrangement joins TRBV7-2 to TRBJ1-5; D not resolved. This CDR3 spans 14 amino acids. The V and J ends lost 2 bases and 6 bases respectively, with 11 bases between them. Germline assignment: CDR1 SGHTA and CDR2 FQGNSA. The CDR3 region has the DNA TGTGCCAGCAGCTTATACGCGGGAAGTCAGCCCCAGCATTTT. It encodes CASSLYAGSQPQHF.

This clone has only a few counts. This chain connects TRBV29-1 to TRBJ1-1; no clear D. Trimming pared 0 bases from V and 5 bases from J, leaving 4 bases between. Germline CDR1 and CDR2: SQVTM and ANQGSEA. The CDR3 is 11 amino acids. The CDR3 loop is CSVEDSTEAFF. CDR3 bases: TGCAGCGTTGAAGATAGTACTGAAGCTTTCTTT.

The chain uses TRBV10-2 and TRBJ2-7; no firm D call. With 0 bases removed from V and 0 bases from J, the gap between germline ends came to 6 bases. Germline V lookup: CDR1 WSHSY, CDR2 SAAADI. The CDR3 extends over 14 amino acids. The CDR3 nucleotides are TGCGCCAGCAGTGAGTCCGGAGACTCCTACGAGCAGTACTTC. Translating it yields CASSESGDSYEQYF.

Concerning this clone itself: Within the sample, other DNA sequences also encode this same CDR3. V gene TRBV30 combines with J gene TRBJ1-6, with a weak D call TRBD1 (6 bases). Trimming took 0 bases from V and 7 from J, leaving 13 bases between them. This CDR3 has 15 residues. The germline V gene encodes CDR1 GTSNPN and CDR2 SVGIG (reference sequence). As DNA, the CDR3 is TGTGCCTGGAGTGTACTTCAGGGGCGAAATTCACCCCTCCACTTT. Its protein is CAWSVLQGRNSPLHF. Complete variable domain (other parts from reference TRBV30 and TRBJ1-6): SQTIHQWPATLVQPVGSPLSLECTVEGTSNPNLYWYRQAAGRGLQLLFYSVGIGQISSEVPQNLSASRPQDRQFILSSKKLLLSDSGFYLCAWSVLQGRNSPLHFGNGTRLTVT.

This chain connects TRBV11-2 to TRBJ2-5, with 10 bases identical to TRBD1. Germline CDR1 SGHAT, CDR2 FQNNGV. The CDR3 covers 15 residues. With 1 base clipped from V and 5 bases from J, the junction kept 4 bases outside the gene matches. CDR3 loop: CASSLGDRGGETQYF. CDR3 coding DNA: TGTGCCAGCAGCTTAGGGGACAGGGGAGGGGAGACCCAGTACTTC.

The CDR3 DNA reads as TGTGCCAGCAGTTCGGACAGCAACTATGAGCAGTTCTTC. Translated: CASSSDSNYEQFF. The rearrangement links TRBV7-9 to TRBJ2-1, with D perhaps matching TRBD1 (6 bases). Germline V gene sequence: CDR1 SEHNR, CDR2 FQNEAQ (reference sequence). The CDR3 is 13 residues long. V lost 6 bases to trimming and J lost 8 bases, with 14 bases between them.

The DNA of the CDR3 is TGTGCCAGCAGCACCGGGACAGGGGGGTACGAGCAGTACTTC. Protein product: CASSTGTGGYEQYF. The rearrangement links TRBV5-4 to TRBJ2-7; 11 bases map to TRBD1. Per the germline V gene, CDR1 is SGHNT and CDR2 is YYREEE (reference sequence). This CDR3 contains 14 residues. Trimming at V came to 4 bases and at J to 4 bases, leaving 4 bases not matched to a gene.

In nucleotides, the CDR3 is TGCAGTGCTGGGCCCACTGAAGCTTTCTTT. Translation: CSAGPTEAFF. The V and J genes are TRBV20-1 and TRBJ1-1; no clear D gene. Germline values: CDR1 DFQATT, CDR2 SNEGSKA (reference sequence). V was cut by 5 bases and J by 4 bases, with 5 bases left in between. This CDR3 has 10 residues.

This chain joins TRBV9 and TRBJ2-4; 7 positions match TRBD1. The CDR3 spans 13 residues. The V segment lost 4 bases and the J segment 8 bases; nucleotides outside the gene matches: 6. Germline V gives CDR1 SGDLS, CDR2 YYNGEE. The CDR3 loop is CASSPTGTDIQYF. The CDR3 nucleotides are TGTGCCAGCAGCCCGACAGGGACGGACATTCAGTACTTC.

This clone was counted between two and nine times. The chain carries TRBV7-2 and TRBJ1-2; no firm D call. In germline, CDR1 is SGHTA, CDR2 FQGNSA. V lost 3 bases to trimming and J lost 4 bases, with 6 bases between them. This CDR3 is built from 12 residues. CDR3 nucleotide sequence: TGTGCCAGCAGCTTTGGGCCCTATGGCTACACCTTC. Residues: CASSFGPYGYTF.

This chain connects TRBV6-5 to TRBJ2-1; 8 bases fit TRBD1. J gave up 6 bases and V 5 bases, and 6 bases lay outside the gene matches. Germline V gives CDR1 MNHEY, CDR2 SVGAGI. This CDR3 region has 14 residues. This CDR3 is CASSPQGVGNEQFF. The CDR3 DNA follows: TGTGCCAGCAGTCCACAGGGGGTGGGCAATGAGCAGTTCTTC.

This chain links TRBV5-4 with TRBJ2-3, with 9 bases aligning to TRBD1. The CDR3 is 18 amino acids. V trimming: 4 bases; J trimming: 0 bases; junction bases outside the gene matches: 12. In germline, CDR1 is SGHNT, CDR2 YYREEE (reference sequence). The CDR3 region is CASSPRPGTGRSTDTQYF. Here the CDR3 DNA reads TGTGCCAGCAGCCCTCGACCCGGGACAGGGCGGAGCACAGATACGCAGTATTTT. Together with reference TRBV5-4 and TRBJ2-3, the CDR3 gives the full variable domain: ETGVTQSPTHLIKTRGQQVTLRCSSQSGHNTVSWYQQALGQGPQFIFQYYREEENGRGNFPPRFSGLQFPNYSSELNVNALELDDSALYLCASSPRPGTGRSTDTQYFGPGTRLTVL.